The 16 T cell receptor beta chains given below trace back to one sample, sequenced in a study of blood T cell repertoires in COVID-19. Clones were read by immunoSEQ multiplex PCR, and TCRdb kept only the in-frame ones, dropping some. The table shows 55,000 to 65,000 clones, with under 85% occurring only once. Specimen: peripheral blood. Every receptor here comes from a woman of 80 years or more with acute or convalescent COVID-19.

This chain links TRBV3-1 (or the pseudogene TRBV3-2) with TRBJ2-1; no reliable D call. This CDR3 is 13 amino acids long. Between the trimmed V and J ends, which lost 5 bases and 4 bases, there was a span of 9 bases. The germline V gene has CDR1 LGHDT and CDR2 YNNKEL (reference sequence). Here the CDR3 DNA reads TGTGCCAGCAGCTACTTTGGTTACAATGAGCAGTTCTTC. It specifies CASSYFGYNEQFF.

This clone was seen more than once but under ten times. The J gene is TRBJ2-1, the V gene TRBV28; D is uncertain. This CDR3 is 13 amino acids long. Between the trimmed V and J ends, which lost 2 bases and 6 bases, there was a span of 8 bases. Germline values: CDR1 MDHEN, CDR2 SYDVKM. The CDR3 reads CASSLIQTNEQFF. CDR3 nucleotide sequence: TGTGCCAGCAGTTTAATACAGACCAATGAGCAGTTCTTC.

The V gene is TRBV7-2, the J gene TRBJ1-2; D may be TRBD1 (5 bases). The CDR3 is 12 amino acids. Germline loops: CDR1 SGHTA, CDR2 FQGNSA. Trimming cost V 2 bases and J 13 bases, with 14 bases left between them. CDR3 sequence reads: CASSLRGMAFTF. CDR3 coding DNA: TGTGCCAGCAGCTTACGGGGGATGGCGTTCACCTTC.

The V gene is TRBV7-6, the J gene TRBJ2-3, with 7 bases that match TRBD1. The CDR3 contains 14 residues. The V segment lost 5 bases and the J segment 1 base; nucleotides outside the gene matches: 3. Germline loops: CDR1 SGHVS, CDR2 FNYEAQ. CDR3 amino acids: CASSNQGGTDTQYF. The DNA for the CDR3 is TGTGCCAGCAGCAACCAGGGGGGCACAGATACGCAGTATTTT.

This clone was counted once. The V call is TRBV30, the J call TRBJ1-1, with D unclear. The CDR3 is 16 amino acids. In germline, CDR1 is GTSNPN, CDR2 SVGIG (reference sequence). V was clipped by 6 bases and J by 0 bases, with 20 bases between them. The CDR3 loop is CACPFAVSNMNTEAFF. Written as DNA, the CDR3 is TGTGCCTGTCCCTTTGCGGTGTCGAACATGAACACTGAAGCTTTCTTT.

The CDR3 DNA sequence: TGCGCCAGCAGCTTGGCCGAGGAAGGATCTGGAAACACCATATATTTT. Amino acid sequence: CASSLAEEGSGNTIYF. The chain employs TRBV5-1 and TRBJ1-3; D unresolved. Trimming stripped 0 bases from V and 1 base from J, with 11 bases between. This CDR3 is built from 16 residues. Looked up from germline, CDR1 is SGHRS and CDR2 is YFSETQ.

With regard to this clone: The germline gene is not matched at one end of the junction; a read error may be the cause. Other nucleotide sequences from this sample produce the same CDR3. The rearrangement uses TRBV4-3 and TRBJ2-3, with 8 nucleotides matching TRBD2. CDR1 is LGHNA and CDR2 is YSLEER in the germline V gene. This CDR3 region has 13 residues. The DNA for the CDR3 is TGCGCCAGCAGTCAAGTAGCGGGGGATACGCAGTATTTT. It specifies CASSQVAGDTQYF.

Here the CDR3 DNA reads TGTGCCAGCAGCCAGGGACAGGTCCGCGCAGGAAACACCATATATTTT. It encodes CASSQGQVRAGNTIYF. The V call is TRBV14, the J call TRBJ1-3, with 8 bases lining up with TRBD1. This CDR3 is 16 amino acids long. CDR1 is SGHDN, CDR2 FVKESK, per germline. With V trimmed by 3 bases and J by 4 bases, 8 bases remained unmatched.

The CDR3 nucleotides are TGCGCCAGCAGCTTGGTGGCTGGGTCGGGCACCGGGGAGCTGTTTTTT. The encoded protein is CASSLVAGSGTGELFF. The chain carries TRBV5-1 and TRBJ2-2; D not certain. The V end lost 0 bases, the J end lost 4 bases, and 13 bases lay between the germline ends. Germline V lookup: CDR1 SGHRS, CDR2 YFSETQ. The CDR3 spans 16 residues.

The V and J genes are TRBV7-2 and TRBJ2-3, with a possible D match to TRBD2 (7 bases). The CDR3 totals 15 residues. Trimming removed 7 bases from V and 5 bases from J, with 19 bases in between. Germline assignment: CDR1 SGHTA and CDR2 FQGNSA. The CDR3 bases are TGTGCCAGCAACGTTAGGGGGGGGCAAGGAGATACGCAGTATTTT. Amino acid sequence: CASNVRGGQGDTQYF.

The V gene is TRBV7-2, the J gene TRBJ1-1; unclear D gene. From germline, CDR1 is SGHTA and CDR2 FQGNSA. V was pared by 2 bases and J by 5 bases, with 15 bases between. The CDR3 is 15 amino acids. CDR3 region: CASSLTRFSPTEAFF. The CDR3 bases are TGTGCCAGCAGCTTAACTCGGTTTTCCCCGACTGAAGCTTTCTTT. The full variable domain, in which reference TRBV7-2 and TRBJ1-1 provide the parts outside the CDR3, is GAGVSQSPSNKVTEKGKDVELRCDPISGHTALYWYRQSLGQGLEFLIYFQGNSAPDKSGLPSDRFSAERTGGSVSTLTIQRTQQEDSAVYLCASSLTRFSPTEAFFGQGTRLTVV.

CDR3 coding DNA: TGTGCCAGCAGAAGGTCAGGCGGGAGGGCAGATACGCAGTATTTT. Protein: CASRRSGGRADTQYF. The V call is TRBV2, the J call TRBJ2-3, with 9 bases aligning to TRBD2. Germline values: CDR1 SNHLY, CDR2 FYNNEI. V lost 6 bases to trimming and J lost 4 bases; unmatched junction nucleotides: 8. The CDR3 covers 15 residues.

A few counts support this clone. The gene calls are TRBV9 and TRBJ1-1; no definite D call. The germline CDR1 and CDR2 sequences are SGDLS and YYNGEE. The ends were cut back, 3 bases at V and 5 bases at J, with 17 bases in the middle. CDR3 length: 15 amino acids. CDR3 protein: CASSARAPSETEAFF. The CDR3 nucleotides read TGTGCCAGCAGCGCGAGAGCACCATCGGAGACTGAAGCTTTCTTT. The full variable domain, its missing parts supplied by reference TRBV9 and TRBJ1-1, is DSGVTQTPKHLITATGQRVTLRCSPRSGDLSVYWYQQSLDQGLQFLIQYYNGEERAKGNILERFSAQQFPDLHSELNLSSLELGDSALYFCASSARAPSETEAFFGQGTRLTVV.

V usage is TRBV3-1 (or the pseudogene TRBV3-2) and J usage is TRBJ2-1, with 8 nucleotides matching TRBD2. This CDR3 is 16 amino acids long. Unmatched junction bases numbered 9, after V lost 2 bases and J lost 6 bases. Germline V gives CDR1 LGHDT, CDR2 YNNKEL (reference sequence). The CDR3 sequence is CASSQSGTRVRNEQFF. For the CDR3, the DNA is TGTGCCAGCAGCCAATCCGGGACTAGGGTTCGCAATGAGCAGTTCTTC.

J is TRBJ2-7 and V is TRBV9; D is possibly TRBD1 (5 bases). V was cut by 4 bases and J by 1 base, with 12 bases left in between. This CDR3 comprises 14 residues. The germline gives CDR1 SGDLS, CDR2 YYNGEE. The CDR3 loop reads CASSPMTVSYEQYF. CDR3 DNA: TGTGCCAGCAGCCCCATGACAGTATCCTACGAGCAGTACTTC. Full variable domain (rest looked up from reference TRBV9 and TRBJ2-7): DSGVTQTPKHLITATGQRVTLRCSPRSGDLSVYWYQQSLDQGLQFLIQYYNGEERAKGNILERFSAQQFPDLHSELNLSSLELGDSALYFCASSPMTVSYEQYFGPGTRLTVT.

The rearrangement links TRBV29-1 to TRBJ1-2; unclear D gene. Germline lookup yields CDR1 SQVTM and CDR2 ANQGSEA. Trimming cost V 2 bases and J 8 bases, with 15 bases left between them. The CDR3 sequence is 13 residues long. CDR3 region: CSVETRLSGGYTF. Here the CDR3 DNA reads TGCAGCGTTGAAACCAGGTTGTCAGGAGGCTACACCTTC.